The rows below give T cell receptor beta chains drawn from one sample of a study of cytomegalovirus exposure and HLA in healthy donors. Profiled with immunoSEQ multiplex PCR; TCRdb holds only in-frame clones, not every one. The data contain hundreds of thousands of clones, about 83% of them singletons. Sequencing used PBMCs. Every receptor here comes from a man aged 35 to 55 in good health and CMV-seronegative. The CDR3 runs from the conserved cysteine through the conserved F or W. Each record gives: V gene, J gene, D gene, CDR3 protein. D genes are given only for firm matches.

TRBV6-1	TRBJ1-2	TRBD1	CASSFDRENGYTF
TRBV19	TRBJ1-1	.	CASSYGGVATEAFF
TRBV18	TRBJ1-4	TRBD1	CASSPDRSTNEKLFF
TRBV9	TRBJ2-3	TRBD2	CASSVTTSDTQYF
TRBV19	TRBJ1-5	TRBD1	CASSSTRQGGNSNQPQHF
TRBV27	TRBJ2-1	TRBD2	CASSPSSGADNEQFF
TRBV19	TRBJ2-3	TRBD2	CASTRTRGGLLGTDTQYF
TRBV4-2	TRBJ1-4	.	CASSPEAGARKLFF
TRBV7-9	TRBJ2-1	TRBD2	CASRSGGASYNEQFF
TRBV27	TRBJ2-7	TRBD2	CASSFSGLAGSYEQYF
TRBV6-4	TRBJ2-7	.	CASSDFGDAYEQYF
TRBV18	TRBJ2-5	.	CASSPRGYQETQYF
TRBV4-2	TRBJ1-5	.	CASRLSGASNQPQHF
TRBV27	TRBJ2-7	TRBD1	CASSLSSGTGGYEQYF